Following are 21 T cell receptor beta chains from one sample sequenced in a study of technical replicates of blood from four donors. TCRdb keeps only in-frame clones here, not all; method: immunoSEQ multiplex PCR. The top ten hold roughly 0.15% of the sample, which has about 84,000 clones, 95% to 98% seen once. The sequenced material came from T cells isolated from PBMCs. The origin of the receptors is a human donor in good health.

V usage is TRBV28 and J usage is TRBJ2-3, with 11 bases lining up with TRBD2. Germline CDR1 is MDHEN and CDR2 is SYDVKM. J lost 8 bases, V lost 6 bases, and 7 bases had no gene match. This CDR3 has 14 amino acids. In nucleotides, the CDR3 is TGTGCCAGCAGCGGACTAGCGGGCTCCCGTACGCAGTATTTT. It codes for CASSGLAGSRTQYF.

The rearrangement joins TRBV7-9 to TRBJ1-4, with D possibly TRBD1 on 5 matching bases. The germline gives CDR1 SEHNR, CDR2 FQNEAQ (reference sequence). This CDR3 spans 12 amino acids. V lost 5 bases, J lost 8 bases, and 9 bases lay in between. In DNA form, the CDR3 reads TGTGCCAGCAGCCCGGGGGAAGAAAAACTGTTTTTT. Residues: CASSPGEEKLFF.

This chain joins TRBV7-8 and TRBJ1-2; TRBD1 might be the D (6 bases). With 3 bases removed from V and 6 bases from J, the gap between germline ends came to 8 bases. The CDR3 is 12 residues long. Per the germline V gene, CDR1 is SGHVS and CDR2 is FQNEAQ. For the CDR3, the DNA is TGTGCCAGCAGCTTGGACAGAGATGGCTACACCTTC. It yields the protein CASSLDRDGYTF.

The chain has TRBV5-1 and TRBJ2-4, with 14 nucleotides matching TRBD2. Germline V CDR1 and CDR2: SGHRS, YFSETQ. With V trimmed by 4 bases and J by 8 bases, 8 bases remained unmatched. The CDR3 loop spans 16 amino acids. In DNA form, the CDR3 reads TGCGCCAGCAGCCAGGGACTAGCGGGAGTGAATCACATTCAGTACTTC. Protein product: CASSQGLAGVNHIQYF.

The chain carries TRBV28 and TRBJ2-3; 9 bases line up with TRBD1. The length of the CDR3 is 19 residues. V was pared by 4 bases and J by 1 base, with 15 bases of the junction left unmatched. Germline V lookup: CDR1 MDHEN, CDR2 SYDVKM. The CDR3, as DNA: TGTGCCAGCAGTTCCGTCCGGACAGGGGCCATGCGTGGCACAGATACGCAGTATTTT. Protein: CASSSVRTGAMRGTDTQYF.

This chain joins TRBV28 and TRBJ1-2, with D hard to call. Germline V gives CDR1 MDHEN, CDR2 SYDVKM. The length of the CDR3 is 12 residues. V lost 5 bases and J 4 bases, leaving 8 bases between the germline ends. CDR3 loop: CASSRVSYGYTF. The CDR3 bases are TGTGCCAGCAGTCGGGTTTCCTATGGCTACACCTTC.

The chain links TRBV5-1 to TRBJ1-1; a possible D gene is TRBD1 (5 bases). Per the germline V gene, CDR1 is SGHRS and CDR2 is YFSETQ. V lost 4 bases and J 1 base, leaving 8 bases between the germline ends. The CDR3 is made up of 13 amino acids. CDR3 bases: TGCGCCAGCAGCCTAGGGGAGAACACTGAAGCTTTCTTT. This translates into CASSLGENTEAFF.

The chain is built from TRBV5-1 and TRBJ1-5, with D hard to call. Germline loops: CDR1 SGHRS, CDR2 YFSETQ. V shed 0 bases and J shed 6 bases, with 10 bases lying between them. The CDR3 loop spans 14 amino acids. The chain's CDR3 is CASSLGQVGQPQHF. The CDR3 nucleotides are TGCGCCAGCAGCTTGGGGCAGGTTGGTCAGCCCCAGCATTTT.

V usage is TRBV28 and J usage is TRBJ2-2; weak D call: TRBD1 (6 bases). The V end was cut by 2 bases, the J end by 6 bases, with 10 bases between. Germline CDR1 reads MDHEN; CDR2 reads SYDVKM. The CDR3 covers 14 residues. Written as DNA, the CDR3 is TGTGCCAGCAGTTTAGATACAGGGCCCGGGGAGCTGTTTTTT. This sequence encodes CASSLDTGPGELFF.

This clone has a single count. J is TRBJ1-2 and V is TRBV5-6; D is perhaps TRBD1 (6 bases). Trimming left V 4 bases short and J 2 bases short, with 15 bases between. Germline CDR1 and CDR2: SGHDT and YYEEEE. This CDR3 has 15 amino acids. CDR3 amino acids: CASSRTGGVNYGYTF. CDR3 bases: TGTGCCAGCAGCCGAACGGGGGGCGTGAACTATGGCTACACCTTC.

The J gene is TRBJ2-1, the V gene TRBV14; 7 nucleotides align to TRBD2. The CDR3 consists of 15 residues. V gave up 4 bases and J gave up 3 bases; unmatched junction bases: 6. Germline assignment: CDR1 SGHDN and CDR2 FVKESK. The CDR3, as DNA: TGTGCCAGCAGCCGATCTAGCGGATTCTACAATGAGCAGTTCTTC. It yields the protein CASSRSSGFYNEQFF.

V and J are TRBV30 and TRBJ2-3, with 13 positions matching TRBD2. Germline CDR1 and CDR2: GTSNPN and SVGIG (reference sequence). This CDR3 comprises 13 residues. Losses at the gene ends were 2 bases for V and 11 bases for J; bases not matched to a gene: 4. CDR3 sequence: CAWSRTSGGLQYF. The CDR3 bases are TGTGCCTGGAGTCGGACTAGCGGGGGTCTGCAGTATTTT.

The genes are TRBV11-2 and TRBJ2-3, with 12 bases that match TRBD2. The CDR3 contains 18 residues. Germline values: CDR1 SGHAT, CDR2 FQNNGV. Germline trimming cut 3 bases from V and 2 bases from J; bases unmatched to any gene: 9. DNA for the CDR3: TGTGCCAGCAGCTTGGGGCTAGCGGGGGGGCTTATCACAGATACGCAGTATTTT. It yields the protein CASSLGLAGGLITDTQYF.

The chain combines TRBV29-1 with TRBJ2-7; 10 bases fit TRBD2. The CDR3 is 16 amino acids. Germline V gene data show CDR1 as SQVTM and CDR2 as ANQGSEA. V dropped 4 bases and J dropped 1; count of bases not matched to a gene: 10. The DNA of the CDR3 is TGCAGCGTTGTCCTAGCGGGAGCTTTGGGTTCCTACGAGCAGTACTTC. This sequence encodes CSVVLAGALGSYEQYF.

The chain carries TRBV7-8 and TRBJ2-1, with D possibly matching TRBD2 (5 bases). The germline CDR1 and CDR2 sequences are SGHVS and FQNEAQ. V gave up 4 bases and J gave up 1 base, with 14 bases separating them. The CDR3 contains 16 residues. This CDR3 is CASSSLRSGSYNEQFF. The CDR3 bases are TGTGCCAGCAGCTCGCTTCGGAGCGGATCCTACAATGAGCAGTTCTTC. The full variable domain, completed using reference TRBV7-8 and TRBJ2-1, is GAGVSQSPRYKVAKRGQDVALRCDPISGHVSLFWYQQALGQGPEFLTYFQNEAQLDKSGLPSDRFFAERPEGSVSTLKIQRTQQEDSAVYLCASSSLRSGSYNEQFFGPGTRLTVL.

The chain's CDR3 is CASSLVGGDRDYGYTF. The CDR3 bases are TGCGCCAGCAGCTTGGTTGGCGGAGACAGGGACTATGGCTACACCTTC. This chain uses TRBV5-1 with TRBJ1-2; TRBD1 agrees at 7 bases. Germline CDR1 reads SGHRS; CDR2 reads YFSETQ. The trim removed 0 bases at V and 3 bases at J, leaving 8 bases unmatched. The CDR3 length is 16 residues.

This chain uses TRBV6-6 with TRBJ2-7; D is ambiguous. The CDR3 covers 14 residues. With 0 bases removed from V and 2 bases from J, the gap between germline ends came to 8 bases. Germline assignment: CDR1 MNHNY and CDR2 SVGAGI (reference sequence). CDR3 in amino acids: CASSYSLQAYEQYF. The CDR3 DNA is TGTGCCAGCAGTTACTCCTTACAAGCCTACGAGCAGTACTTC.

V is TRBV5-4 and J is TRBJ1-2, with unresolved D. Germline CDR1 is SGHNT and CDR2 is YYREEE (reference sequence). The CDR3 covers 14 residues. Deletions cut 0 bases from V and 1 base from J, with 7 bases between. DNA of the CDR3: TGTGCCAGCAGCTTGGTCGCGGATAACTATGGCTACACCTTC. This gives the protein CASSLVADNYGYTF.

The J gene is TRBJ2-1, the V gene TRBV28, with TRBD1 identical over 11 bases. There are 16 residues in the CDR3. Looked up from germline, CDR1 is MDHEN and CDR2 is SYDVKM. V was pared by 7 bases and J by 7 bases, with 12 bases of the junction left unmatched. This CDR3 reads CASTHWGDRGVNEQFF. The CDR3 bases are TGTGCCAGCACCCACTGGGGGGACAGGGGGGTGAATGAGCAGTTCTTC.

This chain uses TRBV19 with TRBJ1-1; weak D call: TRBD1 (5 bases). The CDR3 has 13 amino acids. The germline gives CDR1 LNHDA, CDR2 SQIVND (reference sequence). The chain's CDR3 is CAQRGRANTEAFF. The CDR3, as DNA: TGTGCTCAAAGGGGCAGGGCAAACACTGAAGCTTTCTTT.

Here the CDR3 reads CAWSAPGTGGEKLFF. The CDR3 coding sequence is TGTGCCTGGAGTGCCCCCGGGACAGGAGGGGAAAAACTGTTTTTT. V is TRBV30 and J is TRBJ1-4, with 8 nucleotides matching TRBD1. V lost 1 base to trimming and J lost 8 bases; unmatched junction nucleotides: 9. CDR1 is GTSNPN and CDR2 is SVGIG in the germline V gene (reference sequence). The CDR3 sequence is 15 residues long.